The 5 T cell receptor beta chains below were found in one sample sequenced in a study of control samples from healthy donors and cancer patients. The data were produced by immunoSEQ multiplex PCR, yet TCRdb's version contains in-frame clones alone and is incomplete. This repertoire shows around 130,000 clones, 80% to 95% found once; its top ten account for less than 2.5%. Input material: blood. The receptor source for this set is a man aged 18 to 29 in good health.

The rearrangement links TRBV28 to TRBJ1-1, with a possible D match to TRBD1 (6 bases). CDR3 length: 15 amino acids. CDR1 and CDR2 from the germline V gene are MDHEN and SYDVKM. Trimming stripped 3 bases from V and 1 base from J, with 12 bases between. The DNA for the CDR3 is TGTGCCAGCAGTTTGCGGGGGGCGGGGAACACTGAAGCTTTCTTT. Protein product: CASSLRGAGNTEAFF.

This clone was seen just once. This chain uses TRBV7-2 with TRBJ2-2, with D possibly being TRBD2 (6 bases). The CDR3 length is 17 residues. V lost 1 base to trimming and J lost 4 bases, with 16 bases between them. Germline V gene sequence: CDR1 SGHTA, CDR2 FQGNSA. The CDR3 loop is CASSLVSGSQLTGELFF. As DNA, the CDR3 is TGTGCCAGCAGCTTAGTGTCCGGGAGCCAGCTCACCGGGGAGCTGTTTTTT.

This clone has only one observation. This chain connects TRBV14 to TRBJ1-6, with TRBD1 as a possible D gene (5 bases). The V gene lost 4 bases and the J gene lost 6 bases, with 10 bases spanning the gap. Germline V lookup: CDR1 SGHDN, CDR2 FVKESK. The CDR3 covers 14 residues. CDR3 nucleotides: TGTGCCAGCAGCCTAGGGGTGCCTAATTCACCCCTCCACTTT. Protein sequence: CASSLGVPNSPLHF.

This sequence joins TRBV9 and TRBJ1-2, with D hard to call. The CDR3 length is 14 residues. Germline CDR1 SGDLS, CDR2 YYNGEE. Between the trimmed V and J ends, which lost 3 bases and 3 bases, there was a span of 12 bases. CDR3 region: CASSDGSLYYGYTF. The CDR3 region has the DNA TGTGCCAGCAGCGACGGTTCACTGTACTATGGCTACACCTTC.

The rearrangement links TRBV6-5 to TRBJ1-2; no reliable D call. Per the germline V gene, CDR1 is MNHEY and CDR2 is SVGAGI. The CDR3 extends over 14 amino acids. With 2 bases removed from V and 2 bases from J, the gap between germline ends came to 9 bases. Written as DNA, the CDR3 is TGTGCCAGCAGTTACCGGCAGTTCAACTATGGCTACACCTTC. Translated: CASSYRQFNYGYTF.